This TCR beta chain was sequenced for a study of blood T cell repertoires in COVID-19. Study in general: The samples span acute and convalescent COVID-19 from the United States, Italy and Spain. T cells, B-cell-depleted T cells, or PBMCs supplied cDNA or gDNA.

The CDR3 is 14 amino acids. From germline, CDR1 is MNHEY and CDR2 SVGAGI. V was shortened by 7 bases and J by 4 bases, with 16 bases between the two germline ends. This clone has a handful of counts. Within the sample, other DNA sequences also encode this same CDR3. In the original workflow: Reference gene primer amplification gave nucleated cell count estimates. The data were produced by immunoSEQ multiplex PCR, yet TCRdb's version contains in-frame clones alone and is incomplete. The DNA was the basis for D and trimming; V, J and clone size are from that table. This table holds around 170,000 clones, approximately 90% found once.

The rearrangement joins TRBV6-5 to TRBJ1-1; D may be TRBD1 (6 bases). Material for sequencing was peripheral blood. This sequence was found in a man in his fifties or sixties with acute or convalescent COVID-19. The CDR3 bases are TGTGCCAGCACCCTGGTGGACAGAACCACTGAAGCTTTCTTT. It codes for CASTLVDRTTEAFF.